Included here is one T cell receptor (beta chain) sequence, with context. Its target is unknown. A much larger clone is a single base away; this may be a read error. Approximately 10 milliliters was the volume of peripheral blood drawn from each donor. These data belong to a study of blood T cells in healthy people across ages. The study, taken as a whole, reports: Strong correlation was found linking TCR beta diversity to naive T cell percentage. Researchers said unsorted PBMCs prevented a conclusive naive versus antigen-experienced comparison. Observed TCR beta diversity per million T cells went down as age went up. This fall followed a roughly linear course with age.

In germline, CDR1 is ENHRY, CDR2 SYGVKD. There are 13 residues in the CDR3. A J-beta primer mix and a sample-barcoded 5' primer were used in a second PCR of roughly 7 to 12 cycles. TCRdb used MiXCR to reprocess the 5' RACE reads, holding one entry per CDR3 protein. The table includes 1.5 million to 2 million distinct CDR3 sequences, 30% to 35% detected once. The TCR comes from a woman aged 30 to 39 in good health. Sequencing input: blood. The chain employs TRBV10-3 and TRBJ1-2; possibly TRBD1 for D (5 bases). The CDR3 bases are TGTGCCATCAGTGAGGGGGCGGACTATGGCCACACCTTC. It encodes CAISEGADYGHTF.